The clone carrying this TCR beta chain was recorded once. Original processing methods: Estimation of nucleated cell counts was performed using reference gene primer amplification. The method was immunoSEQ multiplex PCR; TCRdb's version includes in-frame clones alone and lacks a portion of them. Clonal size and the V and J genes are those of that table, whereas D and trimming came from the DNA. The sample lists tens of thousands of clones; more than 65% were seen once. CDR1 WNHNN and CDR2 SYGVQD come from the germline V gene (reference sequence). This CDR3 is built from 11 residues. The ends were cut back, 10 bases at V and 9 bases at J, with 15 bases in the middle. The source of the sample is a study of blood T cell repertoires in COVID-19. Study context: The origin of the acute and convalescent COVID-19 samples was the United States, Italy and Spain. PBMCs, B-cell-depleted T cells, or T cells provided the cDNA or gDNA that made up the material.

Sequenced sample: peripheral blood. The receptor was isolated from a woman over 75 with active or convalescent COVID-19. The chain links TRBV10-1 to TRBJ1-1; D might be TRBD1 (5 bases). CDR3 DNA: TGCGCCACCTGTAGGGGTGGTAAAGCTTTCTTT. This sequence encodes CATCRGGKAFF.